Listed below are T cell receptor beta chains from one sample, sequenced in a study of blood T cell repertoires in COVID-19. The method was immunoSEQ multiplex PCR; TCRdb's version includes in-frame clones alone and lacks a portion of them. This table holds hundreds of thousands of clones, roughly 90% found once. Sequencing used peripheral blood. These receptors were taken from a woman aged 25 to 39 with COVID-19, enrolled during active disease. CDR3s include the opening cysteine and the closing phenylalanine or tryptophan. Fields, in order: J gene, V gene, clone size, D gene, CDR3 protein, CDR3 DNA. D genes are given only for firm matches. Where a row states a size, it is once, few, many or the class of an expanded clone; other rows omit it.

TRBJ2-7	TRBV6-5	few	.	CASSYSRRPDYEQYF	TGTGCCAGCAGTTACTCGCGGAGACCGGACTACGAGCAGTACTTC
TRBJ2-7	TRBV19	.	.	CASSTSVTYEQYF	TGTGCCAGTAGCACTTCCGTCACCTACGAGCAGTACTTC
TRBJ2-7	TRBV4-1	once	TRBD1	CASSQGPGQPTSYEQYF	TGCGCCAGCAGCCAGGGTCCGGGACAGCCGACCTCCTACGAGCAGTACTTC
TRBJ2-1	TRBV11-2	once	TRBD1	CASSPGQGRLDEQFF	TGTGCCAGCAGCCCTGGACAGGGGAGACTTGATGAGCAGTTCTTC
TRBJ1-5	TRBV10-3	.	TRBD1	CAISARGGQGGQPQHF	TGTGCCATCAGTGCCCGGGGGGGACAGGGGGGTCAGCCCCAGCATTTT
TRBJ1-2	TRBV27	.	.	CASSPGNRANYGYTF	TGTGCCAGCAGTCCTGGAAACAGAGCTAACTATGGCTACACCTTC
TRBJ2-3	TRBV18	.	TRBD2	CASSPLALAGLDTDTQYF	TGTGCCAGCTCACCACTCGCACTAGCGGGCCTTGACACAGATACGCAGTATTTT
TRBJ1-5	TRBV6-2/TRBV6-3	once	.	CASSPQGVLGQPQHF	TGTGCCAGCAGCCCACAGGGTGTTCTGGGTCAGCCCCAGCATTTT
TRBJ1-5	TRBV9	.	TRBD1	CASSGLGQINQPQHF	TGTGCCAGCAGCGGACTGGGACAGATAAATCAGCCCCAGCATTTT
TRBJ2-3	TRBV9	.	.	CASSVWAVGATDTQYF	TGTGCCAGCAGCGTATGGGCGGTGGGGGCCACAGATACGCAGTATTTT
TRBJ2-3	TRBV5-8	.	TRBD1	CASSLRQGPDTQYF	TGTGCCAGCAGCTTACGACAGGGTCCAGATACGCAGTATTTT
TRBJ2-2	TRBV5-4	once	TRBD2	CASSLSYGASGTNTGELFF	TGTGCCAGCAGCTTGTCCTACGGGGCTAGCGGGACCAACACCGGGGAGCTGTTTTTT
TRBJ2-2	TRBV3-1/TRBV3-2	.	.	CASSQFVAVGELFF	TGTGCCAGCAGCCAATTTGTGGCAGTCGGGGAGCTGTTTTTT
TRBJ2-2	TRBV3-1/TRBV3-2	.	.	CASSARDRHTGELFF	TGTGCCAGCAGCGCGCGGGACAGACACACCGGGGAGCTGTTTTTT
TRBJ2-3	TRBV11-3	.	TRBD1	CASSPRTGLGDTQYF	TGTGCCAGCAGCCCCCGGACAGGCCTCGGAGATACGCAGTATTTT
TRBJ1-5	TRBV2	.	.	CASSEPDRWSNQPQHF	TGTGCCAGCAGTGAACCTGACAGGTGGAGCAATCAGCCCCAGCATTTT
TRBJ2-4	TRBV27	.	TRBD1	CASSLDRTGVNIQYF	TGTGCCAGCAGTTTAGACCGCACAGGGGTAAACATTCAGTACTTC
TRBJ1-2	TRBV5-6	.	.	CASSLGAEIITGYTF	TGTGCCAGCAGCTTGGGGGCCGAGATAATTACCGGCTACACCTTC
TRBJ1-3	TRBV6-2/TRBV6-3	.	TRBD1	CASSPRDRLRSGNTIYF	TGTGCCAGCAGTCCCAGGGACAGACTTCGCTCTGGAAACACCATATATTTT
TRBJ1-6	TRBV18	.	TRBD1	CASSPGQGRSPLHF	TGTGCCAGCTCACCGGGACAGGGGCGTTCACCCCTCCACTTT